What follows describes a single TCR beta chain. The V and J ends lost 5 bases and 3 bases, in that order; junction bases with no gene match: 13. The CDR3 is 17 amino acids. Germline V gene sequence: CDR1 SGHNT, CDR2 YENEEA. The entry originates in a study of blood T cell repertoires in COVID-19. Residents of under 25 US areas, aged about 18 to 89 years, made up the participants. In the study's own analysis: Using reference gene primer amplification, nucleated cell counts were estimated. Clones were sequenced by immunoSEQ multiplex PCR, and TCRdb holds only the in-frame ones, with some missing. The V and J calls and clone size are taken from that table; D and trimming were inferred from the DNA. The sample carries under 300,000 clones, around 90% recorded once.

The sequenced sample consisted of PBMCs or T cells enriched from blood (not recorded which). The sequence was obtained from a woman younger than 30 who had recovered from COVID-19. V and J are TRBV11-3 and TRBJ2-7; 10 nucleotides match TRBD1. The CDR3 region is CASSPAGAWTGGYEQYF. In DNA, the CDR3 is TGTGCCAGCAGCCCGGCGGGGGCTTGGACAGGGGGCTACGAGCAGTACTTC.